These T cell receptor beta chains were read from a single sample in a study of T cell repertoires in cytomegalovirus infection. MiXCR, applied by TCRdb to the reads, yields one record per CDR3 protein. The data show about 920,000 distinct CDR3 sequences, with roughly 30% seen just once and over 12% held by the top ten. Their antigens are not known. The material was cultured CD8+ T cells from PBMCs, obtained from culture after CMV antigen stimulation. The origin of the receptors is a human donor in good health (CMV status not recorded). Some clones in this sample may be carry-over from other donors' samples. Both conserved end residues are part of each CDR3. D genes are given only for firm matches. Expanded clones are given a class, and other clones once, few, many or no size at all.

d_gene	abundance	v_gene	j_gene	len	CDR3nt	CDR3aa
.	few	TRBV19	TRBJ1-1	12	TGTGCCACCGGGAAAGCAAACACTGAAGCTTTCTTT	CATGKANTEAFF
TRBD2	few	TRBV14	TRBJ2-3	19	TGTGCCAGCAGCCAAGAGAGGGTGAGCAGCGGGGGGGCAGCAGATACGCAGTATTTT	CASSQERVSSGGAADTQYF
.	.	TRBV7-6	TRBJ2-1	13	TGTGCCAGCAGCCCGGGTGGCCCCCCCAGGGGGTTCTTC	CASSPGGPPRGFF
.	.	TRBV4-1	TRBJ2-7	15	TGCGCCAGCAGCCAACGGCAGGGAGTCCCCTACGAGCAGTACTTC	CASSQRQGVPYEQYF
.	.	TRBV20-1	TRBJ1-1	15	TGCAGTGCTAGAGATCTTGATGGGGCTAACACTGAAGCTTTCTTT	CSARDLDGANTEAFF
.	many	TRBV7-8	TRBJ1-5	15	TGTGCCAGCAGCCCAGAAGGGGGAGGCAATCAGCCCCAGCATTTT	CASSPEGGGNQPQHF
.	.	TRBV12-3/TRBV12-4	TRBJ2-7	15	TGTGCCAGCAGTTTCGGGCCCTGGGGAATCTACGAGCAGTACTTC	CASSFGPWGIYEQYF
TRBD2	many	TRBV11-2	TRBJ2-3	18	TGTGCCAGCAGCGCCACTCTTTGGCGGGGGGCTACCACAGATACGCAGTATTTT	CASSATLWRGATTDTQYF
.	.	TRBV12-3/TRBV12-4	TRBJ1-2	15	TGTGCCAGCAGTCCACCGGGACGGGGAGCTGGAGGCTACACCTTC	CASSPPGRGAGGYTF
.	few	TRBV27	TRBJ1-5	13	TGTGCCAGCACCTGGGGATCTGGTCAGCCCCAGCATTTT	CASTWGSGQPQHF
.	.	TRBV6-2/TRBV6-3	TRBJ1-2	14	TGTGCCAGCAGCCTTAACACGGGAGTCTATGGCTACACCTTC	CASSLNTGVYGYTF
.	.	TRBV10-3	TRBJ1-2	17	TGTGCCACCAGTGAGTCGAATGGAGGGATCGGGGGTGATGGCTACACCTTC	CATSESNGGIGGDGYTF
.	.	TRBV10-3	TRBJ1-2	13	TGTGCCATCAGTGAGGAAGGAGGCTATGGCTACACCTTC	CAISEEGGYGYTF
.	.	TRBV11-1	TRBJ2-5	15	TGTGCCAGCAGCATTTTAGGGGCCAAGGGGGAGACCCAGTACTTC	CASSILGAKGETQYF